One sample yielded the 18 T cell receptor beta chains listed below, sequenced in a study of T cell clonality in common variable immunodeficiency. The method was immunoSEQ multiplex PCR; TCRdb's version includes in-frame clones alone and lacks a portion of them. Listed for the sample are fewer than 55,000 clones, none seen a single time. Sequenced: peripheral blood mononuclear cells. The receptors stem from a person between 18 and 75 years old in good health.

This clone has ten or more counts. The read terminates 3 residues before the CDR3 end, so the remaining end is supplied by the germline J gene. The V and J genes are TRBV19 and TRBJ1-6, with 7 bases fitting TRBD1. Germline values: CDR1 LNHDA, CDR2 SQIVND (reference sequence). V gave up 9 bases and J gave up 6 bases; unmatched junction bases: 11. The CDR3 covers 15 residues. The covered CDR3 bases are TGTGCCAGCCTCCCTGGGGACAGCCTTAATTCACCC. Translation gives CASLPGDSLNSP. The whole CDR3 protein reads CASLPGDSLNSPLHF. Supplemented by reference TRBV19 and TRBJ1-6, the full variable domain reads DGGITQSPKYLFRKEGQNVTLSCEQNLNHDAMYWYRQDPGQGLRLIYYSQIVNDFQKGDIAEGYSVSREKKESFPLTVTSAQKNPTAFYLCASLPGDSLNSPLHFGNGTRLTVT.

This clone was detected ten times or more. The read halts 3 residues ahead of the CDR3 end, with the missing end drawn from the germline J gene. The chain carries TRBV5-1 and TRBJ1-1, with a weak D call TRBD1 (5 bases). Deletions cut 4 bases from V and 1 base from J, with 14 bases between. The CDR3 length is 15 residues. Germline values: CDR1 SGHRS, CDR2 YFSETQ. Here the CDR3 reads CASSADIWANTEAFF. Partial CDR3 DNA: TGCGCCAGCAGCGCGGACATCTGGGCGAACACTGAA.

This clone was recorded many times. The CDR3 extends 3 residues past the end of the read, so its final part is completed from the germline J gene. V is TRBV20-1 and J is TRBJ2-5, with TRBD1 matching 7 bases. In germline, CDR1 is DFQATT, CDR2 SNEGSKA (reference sequence). CDR3 length: 10 residues. The DNA read from the CDR3 is TGCAGACAGGGGACGGAGACC. Amino acids: CRQGTET. From start to end, the CDR3 is CRQGTETQYF.

The sample holds many counts of this clone. The read terminates 3 residues ahead of where the CDR3 ends, so the germline J gene completes it. The chain employs TRBV19 and TRBJ2-1; 8 nucleotides agree with TRBD2. Germline V gene lookup returns CDR1 LNHDA and CDR2 SQIVND (reference sequence). V trimming: 6 bases; J trimming: 5 bases; junction bases outside the gene matches: 9. The CDR3 runs to 15 residues. CDR3 DNA, as far as it was read: TGTGCCAGTAGGGAGAACGGGGGGGGCCACAATGAG. This codes for CASRENGGGHNE. The entire CDR3 reads CASRENGGGHNEQFF.

This clone was observed a handful of times. The missing CDR3 end, 3 residues past where the read stops, is filled in from the germline J gene. The chain links TRBV19 to TRBJ1-2; weak D call: TRBD1 (6 bases). The CDR3 runs to 15 residues. CDR1 and CDR2 (germline): LNHDA, SQIVND (reference sequence). CDR3 DNA, as far as it was read: TGTGCCAGTAGTCCTCACTCCGGGACAAGGAAAGAC. Translating it yields CASSPHSGTRKD. From start to end, the CDR3 is CASSPHSGTRKDYTF.

This clone was seen more than once but under ten times. The read ends 3 residues early relative to the CDR3; the germline J gene fills the gap. The chain recombines TRBV11-2 with TRBJ1-1; 9 positions match TRBD1. Germline lookup yields CDR1 SGHAT and CDR2 FQNNGV. This CDR3 is built from 15 residues. Trimming removed 3 bases from V and 4 bases from J; junction bases left unmatched: 6. Partial CDR3 DNA: TGTGCCAGCAGCTTCGCGGGACAGGGCGGCACTGAA. Residues: CASSFAGQGGTE. The full CDR3 reads CASSFAGQGGTEAFF.

This clone came up many times. The CDR3: CSASAMGAYGYTF. Incomplete CDR3 DNA: TGCAGTGCTAGTGCGATGGGCGCCTATGGC. The chain couples TRBV20-1 to TRBJ1-2; D gene unclear. Sequencing ends 3 residues short of the CDR3 end; the germline J gene provides the rest. The CDR3 spans 13 residues. V lost 3 bases and J lost 4, with 12 bases in between. The germline V gene has CDR1 DFQATT and CDR2 SNEGSKA (reference sequence).

About this clone: The read stops 3 residues short of the end of the CDR3; the missing end is completed from the germline J gene. This chain links TRBV20-1 with TRBJ2-5; D is perhaps TRBD2 (5 bases). Trimming removed 2 bases from V and 5 bases from J, with 15 bases in between. Germline V gives CDR1 DFQATT, CDR2 SNEGSKA (reference sequence). The CDR3 covers 14 residues. CDR3 protein: CSARPRVATETQYF. The sequenced CDR3 bases are TGCAGTGCTAGACCGCGGGTAGCGACGGAGACC.

This clone was found many times. The CDR3 extends 3 residues past the end of the read, so its final part is completed from the germline J gene. The chain joins TRBV20-1 to TRBJ2-4; TRBD2 aligns across 8 bases. Trimming removed 6 bases from V and 5 bases from J; junction bases left unmatched: 12. The length of the CDR3 is 15 residues. Germline-derived CDR1 and CDR2 are DFQATT and SNEGSKA (reference sequence). CDR3 DNA, as far as it was read: TGCAGTGCCAATTTTGGACTAGCCTTGCAAAACATT. The encoded protein is CSANFGLALQNI. In full, the CDR3 is CSANFGLALQNIQYF.

This clone came up a few times. Coverage ceases 3 residues before the CDR3 finishes, and the germline J gene fills in the end. The V call is TRBV7-8, the J call TRBJ2-2; D is uncertain. Per germline, CDR1 SGHVS and CDR2 FQNEAQ. This CDR3 region has 17 residues. Trimming removed 2 bases from V and 1 base from J, with 14 bases in between. The CDR3 loop is CASSLRGLVGNTGELFF. The CDR3 DNA, read in part, is TGTGCCAGCAGCTTAAGAGGCCTAGTGGGGAACACCGGGGAG.

The table lists this clone with many counts. With the read ending 3 residues before the CDR3 end, the germline J gene is used to fill in that end. The chain links TRBV5-8 to TRBJ1-2; TRBD1 is a possible D gene (6 bases). Per the germline V gene, CDR1 is SGHTS and CDR2 is YDEGEE. V was shortened by 4 bases and J by 7 bases, with 20 bases between the two germline ends. The CDR3 spans 15 residues. CDR3 residues: CASSGTTNRVGGYTF. The sequenced CDR3 bases are TGTGCCAGCAGCGGGACGACCAACAGGGTTGGTGGC.

At least ten counts were recorded for this clone. Read coverage stops 3 residues before the CDR3 terminus; the germline J gene supplies the remainder. The chain employs TRBV5-1 and TRBJ2-1, with D unclear. CDR1 is SGHRS, CDR2 YFSETQ, per germline. V was clipped by 3 bases and J by 5 bases, with 9 bases between them. The CDR3 loop spans 13 amino acids. The CDR3 bases that were read are TGCGCCAGCAGCTCCGGCCGGGACAATGAG. Translated: CASSSGRDNE. From start to end, the CDR3 is CASSSGRDNEQFF.

This clone was seen many times. Read sequence stops 3 residues before the CDR3 end, and the germline J gene provides the missing end. This chain uses TRBV30 with TRBJ2-5; possibly TRBD1 for D (6 bases). There are 12 residues in the CDR3. The germline gives CDR1 GTSNPN, CDR2 SVGIG (reference sequence). Trimming cost V 4 bases and J 5 bases, with 11 bases left between them. The CDR3 spells CAWTQGQETQYF. CDR3 DNA, as far as it was read: TGTGCCTGGACTCAGGGGCAGGAGACC.

This clone was counted ten times or more. The read gets to within 3 residues of the CDR3 end, and the germline J gene fills in the rest. This sequence joins TRBV5-1 and TRBJ2-2; 8 positions match TRBD1. The germline gives CDR1 SGHRS, CDR2 YFSETQ. This CDR3 has 16 residues. Losses at the gene ends were 3 bases for V and 4 bases for J; bases not matched to a gene: 8. The DNA read from the CDR3 is TGCGCCAGCAGCTCCCCCGGGACAGGCCTCACCGGGGAG. Translating gives CASSSPGTGLTGE. The entire CDR3 sequence reads CASSSPGTGLTGELFF. Looking up the rest from reference TRBV5-1 and TRBJ2-2 gives the full variable domain: KAGVTQTPRYLIKTRGQQVTLSCSPISGHRSVSWYQQTPGQGLQFLFEYFSETQRNKGNFPGRFSGRQFSNSRSEMNVSTLELGDSALYLCASSSPGTGLTGELFFGEGSRLTVL.

This clone was observed a handful of times. The DNA ends 3 residues before the CDR3 does, and the rest of the CDR3 is filled in from the germline J gene. The chain employs TRBV5-1 and TRBJ2-5, with TRBD1 identical over 10 bases. The CDR3 loop spans 14 amino acids. CDR1 and CDR2 (germline): SGHRS, YFSETQ. The junction had 7 bases not matched to a gene; V was cut back by 7 bases and J by 4 bases. Partial CDR3 DNA: TGCGCCAGCGGACAGGGGGGCGGGCTAGAGACC. Encoded protein: CASGQGGGLET. The entire CDR3 reads CASGQGGGLETQYF.

This clone has at least ten counts. The read ends 3 residues before the CDR3 terminus; that terminus is restored from the germline J gene. V is TRBV19 and J is TRBJ2-7, with TRBD1 identical over 10 bases. With V trimmed by 9 bases and J by 5 bases, 10 bases remained unmatched. The CDR3 has 14 residues. The germline CDR1 and CDR2 sequences are LNHDA and SQIVND (reference sequence). CDR3 bases read: TGTGCCAGACAATCCGGGACAGGGGTCAACGAG. It specifies CARQSGTGVNE. The whole CDR3 is CARQSGTGVNEQYF.

In its sample, this clone was seen many times. The read is 3 residues too short to cover the CDR3 end, so that end is filled in from the germline J gene. V and J are TRBV5-1 and TRBJ2-3; D is perhaps TRBD2 (6 bases). The CDR3 totals 16 residues. Looked up from germline, CDR1 is SGHRS and CDR2 is YFSETQ. V lost 7 bases, J lost 3 bases, and 21 bases lay in between. The CDR3: CASGRFPGEATDTQYF. CDR3 DNA (partial): TGCGCCAGCGGCAGGTTCCCGGGGGAAGCAACAGATACG.

There are many counts of this clone. The read gets to within 3 residues of the CDR3 end, and the germline J gene fills in the rest. The chain combines TRBV12-3 or TRBV12-4 with TRBJ2-5, with D possibly matching TRBD1 (6 bases). The CDR3 sequence is 13 residues long. The V gene lost 3 bases and the J gene lost 5 bases, with 10 bases spanning the gap. CDR3 amino acids: CASSFRGAETQYF. Incomplete CDR3 DNA: TGTGCCAGCAGTTTCAGGGGTGCGGAGACC.